A single sample is the source of the 29 T cell receptor beta chains below, sequenced in a study of T cell clones after liver transplantation. Sequenced by immunoSEQ multiplex PCR; TCRdb stores in-frame clones only, minus some. This table holds 70,000 to 85,000 clones, under 90% found once. The sample here was CD4+ T cells from blood, taken before liver transplant. Every receptor here comes from a human donor who received a liver transplant.

The chain uses TRBV28 and TRBJ1-2, with TRBD1 matching over 9 bases. The CDR3 sequence is 15 residues long. Germline V gene lookup returns CDR1 MDHEN and CDR2 SYDVKM. V trimming: 8 bases; J trimming: 3 bases; junction bases outside the gene matches: 10. CDR3 residues: CASRGGQGFDYGYTF. CDR3 nucleotides: TGTGCCAGCCGGGGAGGACAGGGGTTCGACTATGGCTACACCTTC.

The chain has TRBV5-4 and TRBJ1-4; no clear D. From germline, CDR1 is SGHNT and CDR2 YYREEE (reference sequence). There are 13 residues in the CDR3. Trimming took off 2 bases at V and 3 bases at J, with 5 bases between the two ends. The CDR3 region has the DNA TGTGCCAGCAGCTTAAAGGCTAATGAAAAACTGTTTTTT. Its protein product is CASSLKANEKLFF.

This clone showed up just a few times. The chain carries TRBV28 and TRBJ1-2; TRBD1 might be the D (6 bases). The CDR3 has 15 amino acids. The germline V and J ends were trimmed by 7 bases and 1 base, with 16 bases remaining between them. In germline, CDR1 is MDHEN, CDR2 SYDVKM. The CDR3 nucleotides read TGTGCCAGCATCCCCGCAGGGGTGTTTAACTATGGCTACACCTTC. Translating gives CASIPAGVFNYGYTF.

The V call is TRBV7-8, the J call TRBJ2-3, with TRBD1 matching 10 bases. Trimming took 5 bases from V and 3 from J; bases not matched to a gene: 11. The CDR3 loop spans 17 amino acids. In germline, CDR1 is SGHVS, CDR2 FQNEAQ. This chain's CDR3 is CASSPRDRGSGTDTQYF. CDR3 DNA: TGTGCCAGCAGCCCAAGGGACAGGGGTTCAGGGACAGATACGCAGTATTTT.

This chain uses TRBV6-6 with TRBJ1-3, with 8 bases identical to TRBD1. Germline loops: CDR1 MNHNY, CDR2 SVGAGI (reference sequence). The CDR3 has 15 residues. The V segment lost 6 bases and the J segment 8 bases; nucleotides outside the gene matches: 12. Here the CDR3 reads CASSRTGPAVDTIYF. CDR3 nucleotides: TGTGCCAGCAGCAGGACAGGGCCCGCCGTGGACACCATATATTTT.

The CDR3 coding sequence is TGTGCCAGCAGCTTGAGGGCAGGGGAAAAGACCCAGTACTTC. Amino acids: CASSLRAGEKTQYF. This chain uses TRBV5-6 with TRBJ2-5; a possible D gene is TRBD1 (6 bases). The CDR3 loop spans 14 amino acids. Germline V gene sequence: CDR1 SGHDT, CDR2 YYEEEE. Trimming took off 1 base at V and 6 bases at J, with 13 bases between the two ends.

The gene calls are TRBV9 and TRBJ2-5; 15 bases agree with TRBD2. Germline trimming cut 3 bases from V and 5 bases from J; bases unmatched to any gene: 11. This CDR3 is built from 18 residues. Germline V CDR1 and CDR2: SGDLS, YYNGEE. Here the CDR3 reads CASSEGLAGGSVRETQYF. The CDR3 DNA reads as TGTGCCAGCAGCGAGGGACTAGCGGGAGGCTCTGTACGGGAGACCCAGTACTTC.

This clone was detected only once. This rearrangement joins TRBV28 to TRBJ1-3; D possibly corresponds to TRBD1 (6 bases). The CDR3 consists of 14 residues. Trimming removed 5 bases at V and 6 bases at J, with 14 bases between. The germline V gene has CDR1 MDHEN and CDR2 SYDVKM. As DNA, the CDR3 is TGTGCCAGCAGTGCCAACAGGGTTATAAACACCATATATTTT. Translation: CASSANRVINTIYF.

This sequence joins TRBV29-1 and TRBJ2-3; D unresolved. The CDR3 consists of 12 residues. The germline gives CDR1 SQVTM, CDR2 ANQGSEA. V dropped 1 base and J dropped 4 bases, with 6 bases sitting between them. CDR3 nucleotides: TGCAGCGTTGAAGGGTTTGCAGATACGCAGTATTTT. Translating gives CSVEGFADTQYF.

This clone has just one count. The rearrangement joins TRBV5-5 to TRBJ2-5, with D uncertain. The CDR3 loop spans 13 amino acids. Trimming removed 1 base at V and 2 bases at J, with 6 bases between. Germline loops: CDR1 SGHKS, CDR2 YYEKEE (reference sequence). The CDR3 region is CASSLLGQETQYF. The CDR3 DNA reads TGTGCCAGCAGCTTGCTCGGTCAAGAGACCCAGTACTTC. The complete variable domain, with remaining parts taken from reference TRBV5-5 and TRBJ2-5, reads DAGVTQSPTHLIKTRGQQVTLRCSPISGHKSVSWYQQVLGQGPQFIFQYYEKEERGRGNFPDRFSARQFPNYSSELNVNALLLGDSALYLCASSLLGQETQYFGPGTRLLVL.

This chain links TRBV5-1 with TRBJ2-7; a possible D gene is TRBD2 (5 bases). This CDR3 comprises 15 residues. Looked up from germline, CDR1 is SGHRS and CDR2 is YFSETQ. V was cut by 1 base and J by 3 bases, with 14 bases left in between. The CDR3 loop is CASSLKSTGSYEQYF. The CDR3 DNA follows: TGCGCCAGCAGCTTGAAATCCACGGGAAGCTACGAGCAGTACTTC.

The V gene is TRBV21-1, the J gene TRBJ2-1. TRBV21-1 is a pseudogene. This CDR3 has 13 amino acids. CDR3 nucleotides: TGTGCCACGAAACGGGGGCTCTACAATGAGCAGTTCTTC. This codes for CATKRGLYNEQFF.

The chain joins TRBV28 to TRBJ1-3; TRBD1 aligns across 7 bases. Unmatched junction bases numbered 2, after V lost 3 bases and J lost 0 bases. There are 15 residues in the CDR3. The germline gives CDR1 MDHEN, CDR2 SYDVKM. CDR3: CASSFQGVSGNTIYF. The DNA of the CDR3 is TGTGCCAGCAGTTTTCAGGGGGTCTCTGGAAACACCATATATTTT.

This clone turned up a few times. In DNA form, the CDR3 reads TGCGCCAGCAGCCAAATTGGACTAGCGGATACCGGGGAGCTGTTTTTT. Protein: CASSQIGLADTGELFF. This chain joins TRBV4-1 and TRBJ2-2, with 10 bases matching TRBD2. Germline V gene sequence: CDR1 MGHRA, CDR2 YSYEKL. The ends lost 2 bases at V and 5 bases at J; junction bases unmatched: 5. The CDR3 runs to 16 residues.

This clone was seen only a few times. Germline and junction disagree at one end, which may indicate a read error. CDR3 coding DNA: TGTGCCACCAGTAGAGATCACTTCGGCTATGGCTACACCTTC. Translated: CATSRDHFGYGYTF. The chain recombines TRBV15 with TRBJ1-2; no firm D call. This CDR3 is built from 14 residues. Per the germline V gene, CDR1 is LNHNV and CDR2 is YYDKDF (reference sequence).

A few counts support this clone. V usage is TRBV29-1 and J usage is TRBJ2-5, with D perhaps TRBD1 (6 bases). The CDR3 length is 13 residues. CDR1 SQVTM and CDR2 ANQGSEA come from the germline V gene. V gave up 5 bases and J gave up 4 bases, with 14 bases separating them. CDR3 in amino acids: CSVQGQRTETQYF. In DNA form, the CDR3 reads TGCAGCGTTCAAGGACAGCGAACAGAGACCCAGTACTTC.

J is TRBJ1-1 and V is TRBV5-1; the D is unclear. V shed 1 base and J shed 5 bases, with 9 bases lying between them. This CDR3 is built from 13 residues. CDR1 is SGHRS, CDR2 YFSETQ, per germline. For the CDR3, the DNA is TGCGCCAGCAGCTTGAAAAGAGGAACTGAAGCTTTCTTT. Translating it yields CASSLKRGTEAFF.

The rearrangement joins TRBV27 to TRBJ2-7, with D tentatively TRBD1 or TRBD2 (5 bases each). With 5 bases removed from V and 0 bases from J, the gap between germline ends came to 17 bases. CDR3 length: 16 amino acids. CDR1 and CDR2 (germline): MNHEY, SMNVEV (reference sequence). The CDR3: CASSQAAGAVSYEQYF. The CDR3 bases are TGTGCCAGCAGTCAAGCCGCCGGGGCTGTCTCCTACGAGCAGTACTTC.

The CDR3 region has the DNA TGCGCCAGCAGGAGGGAGGGCGCAGATACGCAGTATTTT. Protein product: CASRREGADTQYF. V gene TRBV5-1 combines with J gene TRBJ2-3; 7 nucleotides agree with TRBD2. The CDR3 totals 13 residues. J gave up 4 bases and V 5 bases, and 4 bases lay outside the gene matches. Germline CDR1 SGHRS, CDR2 YFSETQ.

This clone has just a few counts. The genes are TRBV27 and TRBJ1-1; 7 positions match TRBD1. V dropped 5 bases and J dropped 3; count of bases not matched to a gene: 3. Germline V gene sequence: CDR1 MNHEY, CDR2 SMNVEV (reference sequence). The CDR3 loop spans 13 amino acids. DNA of the CDR3: TGTGCCAGCAGTATACAGGGGTACACTGAAGCTTTCTTT. Translating gives CASSIQGYTEAFF.

This clone was seen at least ten times. V is TRBV5-1 and J is TRBJ2-5; maybe TRBD2 (6 bases). Per the germline V gene, CDR1 is SGHRS and CDR2 is YFSETQ. CDR3 size: 15 residues. The germline V and J ends were trimmed by 0 bases and 4 bases, with 13 bases remaining between them. The CDR3 nucleotides read TGCGCCAGCAGCTTGGGCGGCAGGAGGGGAGAGACCCAGTACTTC. Translation gives CASSLGGRRGETQYF.

The chain uses TRBV6-1 and TRBJ2-1; no clear D gene. The CDR3 consists of 14 residues. The ends were cut back, 1 base at V and 5 bases at J, with 9 bases in the middle. Germline lookup yields CDR1 MNHNS and CDR2 SASEGT. This CDR3 is CASSEEGWDNEQFF. The CDR3 bases are TGTGCCAGCAGTGAAGAAGGATGGGACAATGAGCAGTTCTTC.

The chain employs TRBV6-1 and TRBJ1-2; 7 bases align to TRBD1. The CDR3 has 13 amino acids. The J segment lost 8 bases and the V segment lost 4 bases, leaving 7 bases of the junction unmatched. Germline-derived CDR1 and CDR2 are MNHNS and SASEGT. The CDR3 nucleotides are TGTGCCAGCAGTGCTGGGACAGCATCAGGCTACACCTTC. The encoded protein is CASSAGTASGYTF.

This clone was recorded once. The chain joins TRBV7-9 to TRBJ2-4; 10 bases align to TRBD1. J was trimmed by 7 bases and V by 5 bases; bases with no gene match: 11. In germline, CDR1 is SEHNR, CDR2 FQNEAQ (reference sequence). CDR3 length: 16 residues. The CDR3 DNA follows: TGTGCCAGCAGCAAGACCGGGACAGGGGAGTTGAACATTCAGTACTTC. Protein sequence: CASSKTGTGELNIQYF.

This clone came up a few times. The rearrangement links TRBV18 to TRBJ2-7; D is unclear. The ends were cut back, 3 bases at V and 1 base at J, with 10 bases in the middle. The V gene's germline CDR1 is KGHSH and CDR2 LQKENI. The CDR3 totals 14 residues. The CDR3 nucleotides read TGTGCCAGCTCACCGCCAAGGTCATCCTACGAGCAGTACTTC. It encodes CASSPPRSSYEQYF.

This chain links TRBV6-1 with TRBJ1-1; tentative D call: TRBD1 (6 bases). The germline V and J ends were trimmed by 6 bases and 0 bases, with 11 bases remaining between them. This CDR3 region has 14 residues. Looked up from germline, CDR1 is MNHNS and CDR2 is SASEGT. The CDR3 region has the DNA TGTGCCAGCAGACGGGGGGCCCTGAACACTGAAGCTTTCTTT. Translating gives CASRRGALNTEAFF.

This clone has more than one count but fewer than ten. The same CDR3 also results from other DNA sequences found in this sample. The CDR3 DNA is TGTGCCAGCAGCCCGGGGACAGGCTCCTACAATGAGCAGTTCTTC. It yields the protein CASSPGTGSYNEQFF. V gene TRBV5-6 combines with J gene TRBJ2-1; TRBD1 aligns across 8 bases. The CDR3 consists of 15 residues. Losses at the gene ends were 4 bases for V and 0 bases for J; bases not matched to a gene: 3. Germline V gene data show CDR1 as SGHDT and CDR2 as YYEEEE.

This clone was observed once. The rearrangement uses TRBV6-5 and TRBJ1-4; D gene ambiguous. Per germline, CDR1 MNHEY and CDR2 SVGAGI. This CDR3 contains 14 residues. V shed 5 bases and J shed 0 bases, with 7 bases lying between them. The CDR3 DNA is TGTGCCAGCAGTCGGGGTGCAACTAATGAAAAACTGTTTTTT. Residues: CASSRGATNEKLFF.

The chain is built from TRBV5-6 and TRBJ1-2; D is unclear. This CDR3 spans 15 amino acids. Germline values: CDR1 SGHDT, CDR2 YYEEEE. Trimming removed 1 base at V and 1 base at J, with 11 bases between. CDR3 coding DNA: TGTGCCAGCAGCTTGTACCCCCCCGTTAACTATGGCTACACCTTC. It encodes CASSLYPPVNYGYTF.